One T cell receptor (beta chain) is described in this entry. This entry belongs to a study of blood T cell repertoires in COVID-19. Study background: PBMCs, B-cell-depleted T cells, or T cells were the source of the cDNA or gDNA that made up the material.

Original processing notes: Nucleated cell counts were estimated from reference gene primer amplification. TCRdb's copy holds only in-frame clones and misses some; the assay was immunoSEQ multiplex PCR. Clone size and V and J calls were adopted from that table, with D and trimming inferred from the DNA. Of about 220,000 clones in the sample, around three quarters were seen once. Looked up from germline, CDR1 is SGHTA and CDR2 is FQGNSA. The CDR3 extends over 15 amino acids. V was clipped by 3 bases and J by 4 bases, with 12 bases between them. This sequence was found in a woman in her 70s with acute or convalescent COVID-19. The V call is TRBV7-2, the J call TRBJ1-4, with D tentatively TRBD1 (5 bases). Sequenced sample: peripheral blood. CDR3: CASSFFQGINEKLFF. The CDR3 coding sequence is TGTGCCAGCAGCTTTTTTCAGGGTATTAATGAAAAACTGTTTTTT.